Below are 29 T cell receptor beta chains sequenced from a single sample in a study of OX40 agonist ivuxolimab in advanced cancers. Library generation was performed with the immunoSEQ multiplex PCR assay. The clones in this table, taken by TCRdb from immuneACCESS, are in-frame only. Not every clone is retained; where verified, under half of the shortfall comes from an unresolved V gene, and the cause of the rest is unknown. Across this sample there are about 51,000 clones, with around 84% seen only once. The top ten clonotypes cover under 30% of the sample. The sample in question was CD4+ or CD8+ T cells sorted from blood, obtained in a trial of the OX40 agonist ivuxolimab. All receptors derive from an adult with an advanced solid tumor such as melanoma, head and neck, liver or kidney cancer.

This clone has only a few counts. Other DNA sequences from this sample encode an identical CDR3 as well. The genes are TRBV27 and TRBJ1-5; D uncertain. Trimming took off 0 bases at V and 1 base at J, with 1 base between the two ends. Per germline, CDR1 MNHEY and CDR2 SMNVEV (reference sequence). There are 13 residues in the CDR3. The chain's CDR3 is CASSLSSNQPQHF. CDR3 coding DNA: TGTGCCAGCAGTTTATCCAGCAATCAGCCCCAGCATTTT.

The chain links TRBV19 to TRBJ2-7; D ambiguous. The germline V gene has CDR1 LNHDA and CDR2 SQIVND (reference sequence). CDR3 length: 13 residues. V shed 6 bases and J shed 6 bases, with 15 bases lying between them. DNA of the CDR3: TGTGCCAGTAGCGACGCCAACGCGTTCGAGCAGTACTTC. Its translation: CASSDANAFEQYF.

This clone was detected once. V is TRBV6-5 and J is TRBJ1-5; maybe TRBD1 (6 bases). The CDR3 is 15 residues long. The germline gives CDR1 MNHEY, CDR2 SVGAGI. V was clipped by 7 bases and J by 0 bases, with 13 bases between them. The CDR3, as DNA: TGTGCCAGCAAAGAACAGGGTTATAGCAATCAGCCCCAGCATTTT. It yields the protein CASKEQGYSNQPQHF.

CDR3 in DNA: TGTGCCAGCACCGCCCCTGGGACAGGGTGGGGGTATACTGAAGCTTTCTTT. Residues: CASTAPGTGWGYTEAFF. V usage is TRBV28 and J usage is TRBJ1-1, with TRBD1 identical over 9 bases. V shed 7 bases and J 5 bases; nucleotides not matched to a gene: 17. This CDR3 comprises 17 residues. Per the germline V gene, CDR1 is MDHEN and CDR2 is SYDVKM.

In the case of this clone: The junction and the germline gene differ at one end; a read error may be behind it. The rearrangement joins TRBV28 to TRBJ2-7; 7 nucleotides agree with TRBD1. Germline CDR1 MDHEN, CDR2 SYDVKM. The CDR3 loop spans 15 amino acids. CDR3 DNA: TGTGCCAGCAGGCCACAAACAGGGGTTGTTGCTTTTTACAGGTTC. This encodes CASRPQTGVVAFYRF. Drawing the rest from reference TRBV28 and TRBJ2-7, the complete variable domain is DVKVTQSSRYLVKRTGEKVFLECVQDMDHENMFWYRQDPGLGLRLIYFSYDVKMKEKGDIPEGYSVSREKKERFSLILESASTNQTSMYLCASRPQTGVVAFYRFGPGTRLTVT.

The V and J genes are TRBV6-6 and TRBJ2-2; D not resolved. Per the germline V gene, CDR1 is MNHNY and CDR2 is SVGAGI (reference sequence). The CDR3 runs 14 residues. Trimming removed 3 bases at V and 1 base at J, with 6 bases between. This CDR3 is CASSYEWNTGELFF. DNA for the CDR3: TGTGCCAGCAGTTATGAGTGGAACACCGGGGAGCTGTTTTTT.

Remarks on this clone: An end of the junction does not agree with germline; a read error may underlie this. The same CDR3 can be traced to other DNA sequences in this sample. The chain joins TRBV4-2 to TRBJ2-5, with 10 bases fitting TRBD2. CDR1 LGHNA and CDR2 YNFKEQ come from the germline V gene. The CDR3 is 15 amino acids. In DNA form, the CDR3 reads TGTGCCAGCAGTCAAGCGGGGGGGCTTCAGGAGACCCAGTACTTC. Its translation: CASSQAGGLQETQYF.

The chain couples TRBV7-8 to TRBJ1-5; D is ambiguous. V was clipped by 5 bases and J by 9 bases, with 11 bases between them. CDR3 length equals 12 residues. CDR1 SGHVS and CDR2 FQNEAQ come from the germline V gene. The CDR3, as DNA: TGTGCCAGCAGCCCGGAAATTTGGCCCCAGCATTTT. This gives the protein CASSPEIWPQHF. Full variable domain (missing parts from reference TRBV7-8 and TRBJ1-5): GAGVSQSPRYKVAKRGQDVALRCDPISGHVSLFWYQQALGQGPEFLTYFQNEAQLDKSGLPSDRFFAERPEGSVSTLKIQRTQQEDSAVYLCASSPEIWPQHFGDGTRLSIL.

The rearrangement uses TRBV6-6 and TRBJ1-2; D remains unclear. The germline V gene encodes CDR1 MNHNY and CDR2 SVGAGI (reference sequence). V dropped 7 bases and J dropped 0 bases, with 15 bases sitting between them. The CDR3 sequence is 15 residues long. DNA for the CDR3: TGTGCCAGCACCGGGTGGGAGGGTTCTAACTATGGCTACACCTTC. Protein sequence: CASTGWEGSNYGYTF.

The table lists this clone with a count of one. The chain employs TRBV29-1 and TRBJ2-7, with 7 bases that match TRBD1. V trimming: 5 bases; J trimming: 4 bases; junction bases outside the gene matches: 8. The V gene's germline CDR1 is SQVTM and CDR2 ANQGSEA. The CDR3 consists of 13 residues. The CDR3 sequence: CSVLTPGGYEQYF. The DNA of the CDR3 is TGCAGCGTTCTAACCCCAGGGGGATACGAGCAGTACTTC.

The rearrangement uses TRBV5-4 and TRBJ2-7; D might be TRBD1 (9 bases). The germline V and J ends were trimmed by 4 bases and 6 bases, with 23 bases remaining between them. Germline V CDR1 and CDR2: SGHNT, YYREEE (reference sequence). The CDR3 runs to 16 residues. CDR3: CASSQDSGDRAFEQYF. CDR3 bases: TGTGCCAGCAGCCAAGATAGCGGGGACAGGGCCTTCGAGCAGTACTTC.

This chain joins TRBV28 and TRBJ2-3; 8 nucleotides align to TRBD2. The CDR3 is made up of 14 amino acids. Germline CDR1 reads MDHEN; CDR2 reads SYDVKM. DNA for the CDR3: TGTGGCCAAGTCTGTGCTAGCGGGACAGATACGCAGTATTTT. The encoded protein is CGQVCASGTDTQYF.

The CDR3 loop reads CASSHSQGEQYF. Written as DNA, the CDR3 is TGCGCCAGCAGCCATTCCCAGGGGGAGCAGTACTTC. The rearrangement uses TRBV4-1 and TRBJ2-7; maybe TRBD1 (6 bases). Trimming took off 3 bases at V and 7 bases at J, with 10 bases between the two ends. The CDR3 covers 12 residues. Germline loops: CDR1 MGHRA, CDR2 YSYEKL.

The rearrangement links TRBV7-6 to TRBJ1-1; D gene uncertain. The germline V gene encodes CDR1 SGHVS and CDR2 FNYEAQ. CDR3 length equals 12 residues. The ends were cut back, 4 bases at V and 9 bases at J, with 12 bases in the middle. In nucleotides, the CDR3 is TGTGCCAGCAGCTCAGAGGTCGGGCAAGCTTTCTTT. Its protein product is CASSSEVGQAFF. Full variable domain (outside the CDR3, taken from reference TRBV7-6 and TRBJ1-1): GAGVSQSPRYKVTKRGQDVALRCDPISGHVSLYWYRQALGQGPEFLTYFNYEAQQDKSGLPNDRFSAERPEGSISTLTIQRTEQRDSAMYRCASSSEVGQAFFGQGTRLTVV.

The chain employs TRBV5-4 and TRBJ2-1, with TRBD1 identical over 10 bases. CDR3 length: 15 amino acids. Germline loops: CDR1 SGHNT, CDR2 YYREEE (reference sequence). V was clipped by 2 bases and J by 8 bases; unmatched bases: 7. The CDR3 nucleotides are TGTGCCAGCAGCTTTGGACAGGGGGGGATCGATGAGCAGTTCTTC. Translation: CASSFGQGGIDEQFF.

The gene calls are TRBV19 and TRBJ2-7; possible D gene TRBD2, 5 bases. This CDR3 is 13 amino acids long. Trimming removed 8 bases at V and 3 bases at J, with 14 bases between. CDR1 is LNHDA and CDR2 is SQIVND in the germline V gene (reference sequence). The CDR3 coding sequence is TGTGCCAGTGCGAACGGACTTAGCTACGAGCAGTACTTC. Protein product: CASANGLSYEQYF.

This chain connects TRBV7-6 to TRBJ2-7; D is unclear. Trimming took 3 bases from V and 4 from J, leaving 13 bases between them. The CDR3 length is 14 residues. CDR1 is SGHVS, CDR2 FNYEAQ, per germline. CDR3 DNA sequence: TGTGCCAGCAGCTTGCGGTCTAGTAAGTACGAGCAGTACTTC. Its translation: CASSLRSSKYEQYF.

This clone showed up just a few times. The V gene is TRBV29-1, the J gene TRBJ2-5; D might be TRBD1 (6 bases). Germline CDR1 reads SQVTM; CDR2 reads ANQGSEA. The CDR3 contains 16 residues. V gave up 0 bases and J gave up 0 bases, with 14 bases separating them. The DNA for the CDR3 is TGCAGCGTTGAAGATCAGGACAGCCTGGACCAAGAGACCCAGTACTTC. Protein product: CSVEDQDSLDQETQYF.

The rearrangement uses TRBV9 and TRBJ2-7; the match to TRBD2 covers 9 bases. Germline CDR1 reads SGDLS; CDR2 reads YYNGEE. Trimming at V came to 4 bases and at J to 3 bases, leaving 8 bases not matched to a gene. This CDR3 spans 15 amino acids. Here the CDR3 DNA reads TGTGCCAGCAGCCATGGGGGACTAGCAAACTACGAGCAGTACTTC. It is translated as CASSHGGLANYEQYF. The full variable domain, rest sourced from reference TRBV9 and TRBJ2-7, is DSGVTQTPKHLITATGQRVTLRCSPRSGDLSVYWYQQSLDQGLQFLIQYYNGEERAKGNILERFSAQQFPDLHSELNLSSLELGDSALYFCASSHGGLANYEQYFGPGTRLTVT.

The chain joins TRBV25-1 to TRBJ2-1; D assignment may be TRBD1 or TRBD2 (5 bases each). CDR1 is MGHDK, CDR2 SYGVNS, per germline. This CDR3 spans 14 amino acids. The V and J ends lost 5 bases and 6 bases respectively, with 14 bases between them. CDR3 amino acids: CASSLPGPTNEQFF. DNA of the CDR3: TGTGCCAGCAGTTTACCGGGACCTACCAATGAGCAGTTCTTC.

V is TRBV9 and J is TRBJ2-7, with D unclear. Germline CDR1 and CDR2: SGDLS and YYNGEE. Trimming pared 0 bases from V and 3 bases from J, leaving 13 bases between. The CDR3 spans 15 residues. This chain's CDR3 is CASSVGRLTSYEQYF. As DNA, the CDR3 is TGTGCCAGCAGCGTAGGTCGCCTAACCAGCTACGAGCAGTACTTC.

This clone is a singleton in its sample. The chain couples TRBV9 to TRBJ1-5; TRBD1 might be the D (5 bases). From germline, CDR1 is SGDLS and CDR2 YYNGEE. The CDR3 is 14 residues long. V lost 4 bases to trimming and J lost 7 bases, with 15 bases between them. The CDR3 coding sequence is TGTGCCAGCAGCCTCTGGGACGGCGGCCAGCCCCAGCATTTT. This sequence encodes CASSLWDGGQPQHF.

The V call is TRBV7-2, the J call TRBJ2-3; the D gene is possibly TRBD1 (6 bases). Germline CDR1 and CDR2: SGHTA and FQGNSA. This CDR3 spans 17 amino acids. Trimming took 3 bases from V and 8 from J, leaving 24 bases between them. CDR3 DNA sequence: TGTGCCAGCAGCTTGTCGGGTGGGGGCCCATCTTGGGGTACGCAGTATTTT. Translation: CASSLSGGGPSWGTQYF.

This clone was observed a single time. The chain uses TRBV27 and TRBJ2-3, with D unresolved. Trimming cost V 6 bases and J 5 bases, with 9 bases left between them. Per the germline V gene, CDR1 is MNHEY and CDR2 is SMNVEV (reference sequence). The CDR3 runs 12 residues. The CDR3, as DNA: TGTGCCAGCAGCCCCGAAGGAGATACGCAGTATTTT. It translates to CASSPEGDTQYF.

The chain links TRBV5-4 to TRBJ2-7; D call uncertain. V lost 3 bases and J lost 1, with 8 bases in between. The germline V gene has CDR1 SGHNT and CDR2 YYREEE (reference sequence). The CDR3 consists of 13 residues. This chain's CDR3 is CASSWLGSYEQYF. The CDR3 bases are TGTGCCAGCAGCTGGTTAGGTTCCTACGAGCAGTACTTC. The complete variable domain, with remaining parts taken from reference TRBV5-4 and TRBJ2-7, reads ETGVTQSPTHLIKTRGQQVTLRCSSQSGHNTVSWYQQALGQGPQFIFQYYREEENGRGNFPPRFSGLQFPNYSSELNVNALELDDSALYLCASSWLGSYEQYFGPGTRLTVT.

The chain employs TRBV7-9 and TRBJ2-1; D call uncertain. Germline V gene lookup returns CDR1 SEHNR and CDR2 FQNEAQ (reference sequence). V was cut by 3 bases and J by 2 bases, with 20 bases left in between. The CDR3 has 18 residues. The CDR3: CASSFATDLDYTYNEQFF. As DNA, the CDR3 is TGTGCCAGCAGCTTTGCCACTGACCTCGATTACACCTACAATGAGCAGTTCTTC.

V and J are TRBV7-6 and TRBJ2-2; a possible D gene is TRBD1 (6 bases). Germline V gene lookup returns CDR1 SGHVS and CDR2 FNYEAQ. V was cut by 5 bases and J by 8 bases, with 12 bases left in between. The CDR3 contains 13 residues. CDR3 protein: CASSITGTGELFF. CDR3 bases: TGTGCCAGCAGCATTACAGGGACGGGGGAGCTGTTTTTT.

CDR3 amino acids: CASQVHLDNSPLHF. CDR3 nucleotides: TGTGCCAGCCAAGTTCATCTGGATAATTCACCCCTCCACTTT. V and J are TRBV11-2 and TRBJ1-6, with D hard to call. This CDR3 contains 14 residues. The germline V gene has CDR1 SGHAT and CDR2 FQNNGV. Trimming stripped 8 bases from V and 5 bases from J, with 13 bases between.

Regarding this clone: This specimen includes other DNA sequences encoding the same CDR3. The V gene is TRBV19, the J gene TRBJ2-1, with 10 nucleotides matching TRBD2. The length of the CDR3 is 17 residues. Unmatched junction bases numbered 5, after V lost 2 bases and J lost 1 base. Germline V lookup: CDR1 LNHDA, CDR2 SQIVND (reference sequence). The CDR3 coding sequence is TGTGCCAGTAGTATAACTAGCGGGGATATTTCCTACAATGAGCAGTTCTTC. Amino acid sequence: CASSITSGDISYNEQFF.